This is a list of T cell receptor beta chains from one sample in a study of shared T cell receptors in the human thymus. Sequencing used immunoSEQ multiplex PCR; TCRdb keeps in-frame clones, though not all of them. The sample has 700,000 or so clones, around 85% seen once. The data also belong to a second study, concerning human thymus T cells.

The material sequenced was thymocytes. The origin of the receptors is a girl under two years old with a congenital heart defect. The CDR3 runs from the conserved cysteine through the conserved F or W. The order of the fields is D gene, V gene, J gene, clone size, CDR3 protein, CDR3 DNA. The D gene is left open where the match is weak. Not all rows give a size; the values are once, few, many and, for expanded clones, a class.

d_gene: -
v_gene: TRBV25-1
j_gene: TRBJ1-2
abundance: -
CDR3aa: CASSEKGSNRDGYTF
CDR3nt: TGTGCCAGCAGTGAAAAGGGATCTAACAGGGACGGCTACACCTTC

d_gene: -
v_gene: TRBV4-1
j_gene: TRBJ2-7
abundance: -
CDR3aa: CASSQDKGSSYEQYF
CDR3nt: TGCGCCAGCAGCCAAGACAAAGGGAGCTCCTACGAGCAGTACTTC

d_gene: -
v_gene: TRBV6-1
j_gene: TRBJ2-7
abundance: -
CDR3aa: CASSELQTTGLYEQYF
CDR3nt: TGTGCCAGCAGTGAACTACAGACAACTGGTCTCTACGAGCAGTACTTC

d_gene: TRBD1
v_gene: TRBV2
j_gene: TRBJ2-2
abundance: -
CDR3aa: CASQPKGRGFAGELFF
CDR3nt: TGTGCCAGCCAGCCGAAGGGCAGGGGGTTCGCCGGGGAGCTGTTTTTT

d_gene: -
v_gene: TRBV2
j_gene: TRBJ2-7
abundance: -
CDR3aa: CASTQWGVGRASYEQYF
CDR3nt: TGTGCCAGCACCCAATGGGGGGTTGGCAGGGCCTCCTACGAGCAGTACTTC

d_gene: -
v_gene: TRBV28
j_gene: TRBJ1-1
abundance: once
CDR3aa: CASSEILDGRNTEAFF
CDR3nt: TGTGCCAGCAGTGAAATCCTAGATGGGAGGAACACTGAAGCTTTCTTT

d_gene: -
v_gene: TRBV13
j_gene: TRBJ2-1
abundance: -
CDR3aa: CASSLGMASYNNEQFF
CDR3nt: TGTGCCAGCAGCTTAGGCATGGCTAGCTATAACAATGAGCAGTTCTTC

d_gene: -
v_gene: TRBV4-1
j_gene: TRBJ2-7
abundance: -
CDR3aa: CASSQVRLRRSEQYF
CDR3nt: TGCGCCAGCAGCCAAGTGAGGCTTCGTCGAAGCGAGCAGTACTTC

d_gene: -
v_gene: TRBV4-1
j_gene: TRBJ1-6
abundance: -
CDR3aa: CASSQGAIGQNNSPLHF
CDR3nt: TGCGCCAGCAGCCAAGGCGCCATCGGACAGAATAATTCACCCCTCCACTTT

d_gene: -
v_gene: TRBV4-3
j_gene: TRBJ2-7
abundance: -
CDR3aa: CASSQDVGDTGRWYEQYF
CDR3nt: TGCGCCAGCAGCCAAGATGTTGGGGACACTGGACGGTGGTACGAGCAGTACTTC

d_gene: -
v_gene: TRBV18
j_gene: TRBJ2-6
abundance: -
CDR3aa: CASSPPPVLGTGANVLTF
CDR3nt: TGTGCCAGCTCACCACCGCCCGTCCTAGGAACTGGGGCCAACGTCCTGACTTTC

d_gene: TRBD2
v_gene: TRBV5-1
j_gene: TRBJ2-3
abundance: -
CDR3aa: CASSTDGGGRTHTRTQYF
CDR3nt: TGCGCCAGCAGCACCGATGGCGGGGGACGGACACATACGCGTACGCAGTATTTT

d_gene: TRBD1
v_gene: TRBV19
j_gene: TRBJ1-2
abundance: once
CDR3aa: CASSMGQPGVNNYGYTF
CDR3nt: TGTGCCAGTAGTATGGGACAGCCTGGAGTTAATAACTATGGCTACACCTTC